One T cell receptor beta chain is described in this entry. This specimen belongs to a study of blood T cell repertoires in COVID-19. Study details: PBMCs, B-cell-depleted T cells, or T cells were the source of the cDNA or gDNA that made up the material.

In assigning cohorts, the study relied on participant-reported clinical history. Recovered Cohort 3 donors showed two negative PCRs, clearance, or symptom resolution. Per the germline V gene, CDR1 is KGHSH and CDR2 is LQKENI. V lost 3 bases and J lost 10, with 7 bases in between. The CDR3 runs 11 residues. Repertoires were generated with immunoSEQ multiplex PCR, while TCRdb's copy carries only in-frame clones and drops some. The sample holds 350,000 to 450,000 clones, about nine tenths seen once. Sequenced material: PBMCs or T cells enriched from blood (not recorded which). This rearrangement joins TRBV18 to TRBJ2-1, with D hard to call. The TCR was taken from a woman between 25 and 40 years old who had recovered from COVID-19. Written as DNA, the CDR3 is TGTGCCAGCTCACCTGGCCTGGAGCAGTTCTTC. It yields the protein CASSPGLEQFF.